What follows are 5 T cell receptor beta chains derived from one specimen sequenced in a study of blood T cell repertoires in COVID-19. The table came from immunoSEQ multiplex PCR; TCRdb's copy has only in-frame clones and leaves some out. Here the sample spans tens of thousands of clones, approximately 80% being singletons. The sample comprised peripheral blood. All receptors derive from a man older than 75 with active or convalescent COVID-19.

The chain is built from TRBV13 and TRBJ2-7, with 8 positions matching TRBD2. CDR3 length: 15 amino acids. Trimming took 4 bases from V and 3 from J; bases not matched to a gene: 8. Germline loops: CDR1 PRHDT, CDR2 FYEKMQ (reference sequence). The CDR3 DNA reads TGTGCCAGCAGCTCCCAAGCGGGAGCCTACTACGAGCAGTACTTC. Amino acid sequence: CASSSQAGAYYEQYF.

CDR3 protein: CASSLSGGRTDTQYF. CDR3 nucleotides: TGTGCCAGCAGCTTGTCAGGGGGCCGCACAGATACGCAGTATTTT. This chain connects TRBV7-8 to TRBJ2-3; 8 bases match TRBD1. The CDR3 is 15 residues long. Trimming removed 3 bases from V and 1 base from J; junction bases left unmatched: 3. Germline values: CDR1 SGHVS, CDR2 FQNEAQ.

The chain has TRBV19 and TRBJ2-4; tentative D call: TRBD1 (5 bases). Trimming left V 2 bases short and J 6 bases short, with 11 bases between. This CDR3 region has 14 residues. The V gene's germline CDR1 is LNHDA and CDR2 SQIVND (reference sequence). CDR3 in DNA: TGTGCCAGTAGTATATCGGACACCCGAAACATTCAGTACTTC. Amino acids: CASSISDTRNIQYF.

The chain employs TRBV6-5 and TRBJ2-5; 7 nucleotides line up with TRBD1. The junction had 11 bases not matched to a gene; V was cut back by 6 bases and J by 4 bases. This CDR3 comprises 15 residues. Germline CDR1 MNHEY, CDR2 SVGAGI. CDR3 protein: CASSLTGTMRETQYF. As DNA, the CDR3 is TGTGCCAGCAGCTTGACAGGGACCATGCGAGAGACCCAGTACTTC.

This clone was detected only a few times. J is TRBJ1-5 and V is TRBV6-6; 11 nucleotides match TRBD1. CDR3 length: 16 amino acids. The J segment lost 7 bases and the V segment lost 5 bases, leaving 10 bases of the junction unmatched. Looked up from germline, CDR1 is MNHNY and CDR2 is SVGAGI (reference sequence). CDR3 sequence reads: CASSPPGQGAKQPQHF. CDR3 sequence (DNA): TGTGCCAGCAGTCCACCCGGACAGGGGGCGAAGCAGCCCCAGCATTTT.